This TCR beta chain was captured in a study of blood T cells in healthy people across ages. Sample-barcoded 5' priming and a J-beta primer mix drove a second PCR of about 6 to 12 cycles. Each TCR beta cDNA got a 12-nucleotide random molecular identifier. MiXCR, run by TCRdb on the 5' RACE reads, gives a single entry per CDR3 protein. Found here are 700,000 to 900,000 distinct CDR3 sequences, around a quarter of them singletons; the top ten hold approximately 2.9%. The length of the CDR3 is 17 residues. The V gene lost 0 bases and the J gene lost 3 bases, with 17 bases spanning the gap. Germline V lookup: CDR1 MGHRA, CDR2 YSYEKL. Another study also made use of these data, one on T cells of mothers and their children. In that study: Reads obtained per mother exceeded 9.5 million TCR beta CDR3 reads, with roughly 3.3 million obtained per child.

The sequence derives from a boy between 10 and 17 years old in good health. V gene TRBV4-1 combines with J gene TRBJ1-2; tentative D call: TRBD1 (6 bases). The sample consisted of blood. The CDR3 is CASSQERLRGADYGYTF. CDR3 nucleotide sequence: TGCGCCAGCAGCCAAGAGCGCCTCAGGGGCGCGGACTATGGCTACACCTTC.